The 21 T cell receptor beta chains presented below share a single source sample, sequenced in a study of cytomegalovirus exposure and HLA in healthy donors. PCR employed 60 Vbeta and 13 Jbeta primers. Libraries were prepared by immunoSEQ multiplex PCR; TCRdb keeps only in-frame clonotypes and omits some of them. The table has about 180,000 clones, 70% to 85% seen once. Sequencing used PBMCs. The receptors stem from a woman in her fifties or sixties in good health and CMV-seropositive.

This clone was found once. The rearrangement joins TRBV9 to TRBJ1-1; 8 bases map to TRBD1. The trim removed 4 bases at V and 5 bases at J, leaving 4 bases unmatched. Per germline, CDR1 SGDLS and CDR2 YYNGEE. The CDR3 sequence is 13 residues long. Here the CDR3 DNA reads TGTGCCAGCAGCACGGGACAGGCTACTGAAGCTTTCTTT. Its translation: CASSTGQATEAFF.

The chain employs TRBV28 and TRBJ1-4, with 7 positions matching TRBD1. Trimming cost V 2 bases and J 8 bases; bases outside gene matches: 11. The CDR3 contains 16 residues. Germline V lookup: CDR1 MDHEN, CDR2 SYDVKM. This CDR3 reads CASSLPDRAGVEKLFF. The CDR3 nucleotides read TGTGCCAGCAGTTTACCCGACAGGGCCGGAGTAGAAAAACTGTTTTTT.

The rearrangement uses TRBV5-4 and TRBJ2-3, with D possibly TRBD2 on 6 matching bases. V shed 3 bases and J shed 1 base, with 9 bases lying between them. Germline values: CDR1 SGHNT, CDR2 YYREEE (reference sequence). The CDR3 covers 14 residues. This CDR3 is CASSSTRGTDTQYF. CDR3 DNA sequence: TGTGCCAGCAGCTCGACTAGGGGCACAGATACGCAGTATTTT.

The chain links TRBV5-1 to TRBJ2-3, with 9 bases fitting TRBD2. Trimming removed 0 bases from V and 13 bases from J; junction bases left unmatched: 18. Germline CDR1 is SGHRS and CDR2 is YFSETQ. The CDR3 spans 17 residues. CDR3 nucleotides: TGCGCCAGCAGCTTGGCCGATGGCGGGAGGGCCCTTAGTCTGGAGTATTTT. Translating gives CASSLADGGRALSLEYF.

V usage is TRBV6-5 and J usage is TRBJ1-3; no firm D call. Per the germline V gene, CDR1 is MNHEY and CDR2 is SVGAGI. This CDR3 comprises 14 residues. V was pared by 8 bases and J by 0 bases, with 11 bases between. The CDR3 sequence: CASGSAGSGNTIYF. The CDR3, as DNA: TGTGCCAGCGGGTCGGCGGGCTCTGGAAACACCATATATTTT.

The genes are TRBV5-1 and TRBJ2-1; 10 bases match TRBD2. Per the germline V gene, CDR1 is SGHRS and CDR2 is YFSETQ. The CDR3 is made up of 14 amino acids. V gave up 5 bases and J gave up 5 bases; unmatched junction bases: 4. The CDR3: CASSELAGDNEQFF. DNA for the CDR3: TGCGCCAGCAGTGAGCTAGCGGGGGACAATGAGCAGTTCTTC. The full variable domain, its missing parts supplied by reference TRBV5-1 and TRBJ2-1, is KAGVTQTPRYLIKTRGQQVTLSCSPISGHRSVSWYQQTPGQGLQFLFEYFSETQRNKGNFPGRFSGRQFSNSRSEMNVSTLELGDSALYLCASSELAGDNEQFFGPGTRLTVL.

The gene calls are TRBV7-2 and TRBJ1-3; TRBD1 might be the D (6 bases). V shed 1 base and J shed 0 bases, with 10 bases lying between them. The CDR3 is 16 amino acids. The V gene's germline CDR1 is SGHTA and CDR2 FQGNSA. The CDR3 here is CASSLVQGTSGNTIYF. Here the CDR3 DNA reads TGTGCCAGCAGCTTAGTTCAGGGGACCTCTGGAAACACCATATATTTT.

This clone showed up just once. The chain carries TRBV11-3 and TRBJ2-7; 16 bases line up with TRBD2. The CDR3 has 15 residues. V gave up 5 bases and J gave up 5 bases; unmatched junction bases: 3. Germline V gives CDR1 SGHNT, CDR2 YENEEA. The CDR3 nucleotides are TGTGCCAGCAGCCCGGGACTAGCGGGGGGGAACGAGCAGTACTTC. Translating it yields CASSPGLAGGNEQYF.

This CDR3 reads CASSDGQLRGELFF. The CDR3, as DNA: TGTGCCAGCAGTGATGGACAGTTAAGGGGGGAGCTGTTTTTT. This chain uses TRBV2 with TRBJ2-2; TRBD1 might be the D (6 bases). Per the germline V gene, CDR1 is SNHLY and CDR2 is FYNNEI. V lost 3 bases and J 8 bases, leaving 13 bases between the germline ends. This CDR3 has 14 residues.

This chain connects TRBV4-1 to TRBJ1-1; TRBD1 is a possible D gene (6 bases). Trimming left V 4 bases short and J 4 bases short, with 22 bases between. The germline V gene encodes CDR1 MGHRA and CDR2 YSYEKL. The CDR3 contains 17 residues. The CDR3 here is CASSPRIPTGSVTEAFF. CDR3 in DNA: TGCGCCAGCAGCCCCCGAATTCCGACAGGAAGTGTCACTGAAGCTTTCTTT.

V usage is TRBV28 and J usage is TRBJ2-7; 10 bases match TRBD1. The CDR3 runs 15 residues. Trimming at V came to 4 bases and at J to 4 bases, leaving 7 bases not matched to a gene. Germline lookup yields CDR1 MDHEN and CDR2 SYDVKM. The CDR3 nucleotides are TGTGCCAGCAGTTCCCCGGGGACAGGGGTGTACGAGCAGTACTTC. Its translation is CASSSPGTGVYEQYF.

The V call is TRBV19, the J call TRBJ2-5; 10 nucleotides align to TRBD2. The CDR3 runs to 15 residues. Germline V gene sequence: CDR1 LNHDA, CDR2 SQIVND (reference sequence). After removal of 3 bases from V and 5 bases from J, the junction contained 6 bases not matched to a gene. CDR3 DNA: TGTGCCAGTAGTATGGTTAGCGGGGGGTCGGAGACCCAGTACTTC. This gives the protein CASSMVSGGSETQYF.

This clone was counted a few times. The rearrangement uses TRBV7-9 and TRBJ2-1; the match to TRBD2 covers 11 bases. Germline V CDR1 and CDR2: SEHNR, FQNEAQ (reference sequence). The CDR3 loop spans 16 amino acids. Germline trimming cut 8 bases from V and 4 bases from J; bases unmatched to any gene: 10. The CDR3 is CASRFSRTSGYNEQFF. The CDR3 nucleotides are TGTGCCAGCCGATTTTCTAGGACTAGCGGGTACAATGAGCAGTTCTTC.

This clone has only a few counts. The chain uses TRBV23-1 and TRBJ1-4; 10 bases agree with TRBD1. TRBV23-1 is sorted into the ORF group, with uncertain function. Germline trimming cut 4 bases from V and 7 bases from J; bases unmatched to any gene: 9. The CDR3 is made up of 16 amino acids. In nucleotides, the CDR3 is TGCGCCAGCAGTCTCATCCCCGGGACAGGGGCTGAAAAACTGTTTTTT. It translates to CASSLIPGTGAEKLFF.

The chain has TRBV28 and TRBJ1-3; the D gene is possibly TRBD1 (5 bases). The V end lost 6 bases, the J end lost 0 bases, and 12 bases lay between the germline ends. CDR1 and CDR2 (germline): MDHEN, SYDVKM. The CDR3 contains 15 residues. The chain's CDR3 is CASSETGYSGNTIYF. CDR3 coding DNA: TGTGCCAGCAGCGAAACAGGATACTCTGGAAACACCATATATTTT.

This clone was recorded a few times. The DNA for the CDR3 is TGTGCCAGCAGCCCCCTACTAGTCCAAGAGACCCAGTACTTC. Translated: CASSPLLVQETQYF. The chain employs TRBV7-8 and TRBJ2-5; the D gene is possibly TRBD2 (5 bases). The V gene lost 5 bases and the J gene lost 1 base, with 11 bases spanning the gap. The CDR3 runs 14 residues. Germline V CDR1 and CDR2: SGHVS, FQNEAQ.

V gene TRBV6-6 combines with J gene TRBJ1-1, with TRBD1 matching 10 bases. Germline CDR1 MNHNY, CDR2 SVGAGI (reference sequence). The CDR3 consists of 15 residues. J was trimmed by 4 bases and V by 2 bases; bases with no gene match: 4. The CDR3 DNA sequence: TGTGCCAGCAGTTACGCGACAGGGGGCGGCACTGAAGCTTTCTTT. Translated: CASSYATGGGTEAFF.

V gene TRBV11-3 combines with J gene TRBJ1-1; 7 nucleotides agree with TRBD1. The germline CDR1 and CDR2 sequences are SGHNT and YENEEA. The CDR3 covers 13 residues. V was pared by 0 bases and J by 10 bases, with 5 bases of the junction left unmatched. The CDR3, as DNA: TGTGCCAGCAGCTTAGATGGACAGGCAGGAGCTTTCTTT. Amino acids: CASSLDGQAGAFF.

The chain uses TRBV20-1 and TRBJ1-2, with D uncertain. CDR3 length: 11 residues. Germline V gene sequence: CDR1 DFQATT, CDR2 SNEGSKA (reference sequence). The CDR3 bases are TGCGTCCGCAGTGTATCCAATGGCTACACCTTC. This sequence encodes CVRSVSNGYTF.

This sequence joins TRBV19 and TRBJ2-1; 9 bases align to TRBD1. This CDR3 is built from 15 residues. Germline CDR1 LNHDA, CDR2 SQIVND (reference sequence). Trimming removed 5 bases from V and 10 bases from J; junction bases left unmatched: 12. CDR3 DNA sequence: TGTGCCAGTAGTCTCGGACAGGGGATCCCCAGGGAGCAGTTCTTC. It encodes CASSLGQGIPREQFF.

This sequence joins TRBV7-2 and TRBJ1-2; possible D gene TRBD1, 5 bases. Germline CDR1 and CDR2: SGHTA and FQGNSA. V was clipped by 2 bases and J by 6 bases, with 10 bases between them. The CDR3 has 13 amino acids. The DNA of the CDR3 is TGTGCCAGCAGCTTAACGCAGGGCAATGGCTACACCTTC. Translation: CASSLTQGNGYTF.